This note documents a single T cell receptor beta chain sequence. Its antigen is currently unknown. The CDR3 length is 14 residues. V was pared by 4 bases and J by 3 bases, with 11 bases between. CDR1 and CDR2 (germline): KGHSH, LQKENI. The data belong to a study of shared clonotypes between healthy human individuals. Study-level results: Represented genetic and exposure-history diversity was restricted by having few donors.

Using immunoSEQ multiplex PCR, the repertoire was profiled, and TCRdb retains in-frame clones only, with some absent. The sample carries roughly 2.2 million clones, 85% to 95% recorded once. It was into CD45RA+ naive and CD45RA-negative memory subsets that the CD4+ cells were split. The rearrangement links TRBV18 to TRBJ2-3, with TRBD2 as a possible D gene (5 bases). The sequence was collected from a man aged 18 to 29 in good health. Some clones in this sample may be carry-over from other donors' samples. Specimen: naive CD4+ T cells from PBMCs. The subset was: CD45RA+ positively selected. CDR3 nucleotides: TGTGCCAGCTCACGCCGGACTCAGACAGATACGCAGTATTTT. This codes for CASSRRTQTDTQYF. Full variable domain (rest looked up from reference TRBV18 and TRBJ2-3): NAGVMQNPRHLVRRRGQEARLRCSPMKGHSHVYWYRQLPEEGLKFMVYLQKENIIDESGMPKERFSAEFPKEGPSILRIQQVVRGDSAAYFCASSRRTQTDTQYFGPGTRLTVL.